This T cell receptor (beta chain) was documented in a study of T cell changes during pregnancy in multiple sclerosis. Assay: immunoSEQ multiplex PCR; the TCRdb copy retains only in-frame clones and omits some. The table lists 70,000 or so clones, 75% to 95% of them singletons. Germline trimming cut 0 bases from V and 8 bases from J; bases unmatched to any gene: 9. CDR3 length: 15 residues. Per the germline V gene, CDR1 is SGDLS and CDR2 is YYNGEE. Sequenced here: CD4+ T cells from peripheral blood mononuclear cells, sampled before pregnancy. This chain connects TRBV9 to TRBJ1-2; 8 nucleotides line up with TRBD1. The TCR was taken from a female donor with multiple sclerosis, enrolled in a pregnancy study. The CDR3 coding sequence is TGTGCCAGCAGCGTAGTATCCAGGGGGCTTGGAGGCTACACCTTC. This sequence encodes CASSVVSRGLGGYTF.